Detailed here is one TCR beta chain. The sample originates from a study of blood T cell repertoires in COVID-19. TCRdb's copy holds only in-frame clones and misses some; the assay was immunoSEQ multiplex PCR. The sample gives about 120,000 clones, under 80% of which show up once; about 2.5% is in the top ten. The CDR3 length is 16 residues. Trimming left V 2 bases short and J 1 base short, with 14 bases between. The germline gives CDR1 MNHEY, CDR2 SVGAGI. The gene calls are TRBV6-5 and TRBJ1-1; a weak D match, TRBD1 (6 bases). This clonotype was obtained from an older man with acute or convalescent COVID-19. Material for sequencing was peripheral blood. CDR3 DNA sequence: TGTGCCAGCAGTTACCTTTCGACCAGGGGGAACACTGAAGCTTTCTTT. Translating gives CASSYLSTRGNTEAFF.